This T cell receptor beta chain was identified in a study of regulatory T cells in long-lasting Graves disease. This CDR3 region has 15 residues. V dropped 6 bases and J dropped 9 bases, with 19 bases sitting between them. Germline V gene data show CDR1 as SGDLS and CDR2 as YYNGEE. This clonotype occurred many times. The time point here: newly diagnosed GD, antithyroid drugs for less than 3 months. Isolated PBMC RNA provided the starting material for the TCR library. Sequencing libraries for TCR beta were prepared with iRepertoire HTBI primers and Arm-PCR of CDR3 regions. TCRdb recomputed calls from the multiplex PCR reads with MiXCR, one row per CDR3 protein. The repertoire holds roughly 560,000 distinct CDR3 sequences, roughly 16% seen once, with around 25% in the top ten. This sample was shared with a second study, whose subject was T cells in Graves' hyperthyroidism and ophthalmopathy. That source notes: During a first-round RT-PCR of the TCR CDR3, the HTBI primer set was used.

Sample: peripheral blood mononuclear cells (PBMCs), taken at new diagnosis, from a patient treated with antithyroid drugs. The chain employs TRBV9 and TRBJ1-6; TRBD1 might be the D (6 bases). The clonotype originates from a woman aged 40-60 years with Graves disease. The CDR3 is CASTPSDSGGSPLHF. The CDR3 DNA sequence: TGTGCCAGCACCCCCTCGGACAGCGGCGGTTCACCCCTCCACTTT.